This T cell receptor (beta chain) was identified during a study of blood T cell repertoires in COVID-19. Overall study: The cDNA or gDNA used as material had been derived from T cells, B-cell-depleted T cells, or PBMCs.

The CDR3 has 16 residues. Trimming shortened V by 5 bases and J by 2 bases, and 19 bases separated the two germline ends. Germline V lookup: CDR1 SGHRS, CDR2 YFSETQ. This clone came up a few times. TCRdb's table, derived via immunoSEQ multiplex PCR, lists solely in-frame clones and lacks some. In the table there are 110,000 or so clones, about 74% of which are singletons. The clonotype originates from an older man with acute or convalescent COVID-19. The gene calls are TRBV5-1 and TRBJ1-1; tentatively, D is TRBD1 (6 bases). The sequenced sample was peripheral blood. CDR3 nucleotide sequence: TGCGCCAGCAGGCTGTCATCGGGACAACGCAACACTGAAGCTTTCTTT. Protein: CASRLSSGQRNTEAFF. Full variable domain (rest looked up from reference TRBV5-1 and TRBJ1-1): KAGVTQTPRYLIKTRGQQVTLSCSPISGHRSVSWYQQTPGQGLQFLFEYFSETQRNKGNFPGRFSGRQFSNSRSEMNVSTLELGDSALYLCASRLSSGQRNTEAFFGQGTRLTVV.